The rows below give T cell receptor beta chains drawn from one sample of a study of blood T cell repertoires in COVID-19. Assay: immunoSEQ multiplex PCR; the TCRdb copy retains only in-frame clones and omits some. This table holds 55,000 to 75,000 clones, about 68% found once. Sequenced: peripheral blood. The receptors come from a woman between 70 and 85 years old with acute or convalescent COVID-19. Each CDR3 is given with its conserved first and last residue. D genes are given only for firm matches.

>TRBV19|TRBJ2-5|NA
CASSTQTGQETQYF
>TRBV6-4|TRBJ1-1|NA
CASRQGGTGITEAFF
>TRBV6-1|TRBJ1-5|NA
CASSESVRPLRQPQHF
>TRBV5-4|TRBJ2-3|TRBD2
CASSLAGAISDTQYF
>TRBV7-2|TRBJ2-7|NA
CASSPLYEQYF
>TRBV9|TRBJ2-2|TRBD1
CASSVWTGSNTGELFF
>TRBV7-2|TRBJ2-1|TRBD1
CASSSPDRGSEQFF
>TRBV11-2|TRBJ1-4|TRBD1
CASSLDDRDRVNGKLFF
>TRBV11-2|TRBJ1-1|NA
CASSLWRDAEAFF
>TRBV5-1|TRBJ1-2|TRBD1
CASSPTGPYYGYTF
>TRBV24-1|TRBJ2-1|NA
CATSGSGSGYNEQFF